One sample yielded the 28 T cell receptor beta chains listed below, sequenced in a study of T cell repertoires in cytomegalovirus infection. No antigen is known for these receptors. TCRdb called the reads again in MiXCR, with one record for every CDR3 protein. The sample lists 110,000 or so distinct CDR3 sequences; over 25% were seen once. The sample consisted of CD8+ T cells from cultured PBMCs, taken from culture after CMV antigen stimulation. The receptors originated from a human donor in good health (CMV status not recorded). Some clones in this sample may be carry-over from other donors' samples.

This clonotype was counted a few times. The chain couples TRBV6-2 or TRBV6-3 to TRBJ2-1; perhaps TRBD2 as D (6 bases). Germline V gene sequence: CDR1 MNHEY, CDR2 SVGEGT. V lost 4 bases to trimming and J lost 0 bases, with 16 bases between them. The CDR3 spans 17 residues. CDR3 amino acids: CASSFRGSGSSYNEQFF. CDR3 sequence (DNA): TGTGCCAGCAGTTTTCGGGGGAGCGGAAGCTCCTACAATGAGCAGTTCTTC.

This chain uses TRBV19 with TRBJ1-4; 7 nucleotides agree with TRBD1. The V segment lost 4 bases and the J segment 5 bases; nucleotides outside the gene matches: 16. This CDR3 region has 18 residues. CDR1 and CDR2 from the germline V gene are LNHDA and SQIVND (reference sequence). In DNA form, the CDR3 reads TGTGCCAGTAGTACCCTAAGCGGGGTCTACAGGGGAAATGAAAAACTGTTTTTT. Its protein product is CASSTLSGVYRGNEKLFF.

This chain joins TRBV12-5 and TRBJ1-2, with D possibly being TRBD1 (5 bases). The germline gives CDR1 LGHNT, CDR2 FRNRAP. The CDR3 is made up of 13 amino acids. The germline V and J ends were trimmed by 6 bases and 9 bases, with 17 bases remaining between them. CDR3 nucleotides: TGTGCTAGTGGCCCCGACAGCCGGAGGAGCTACACCTTC. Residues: CASGPDSRRSYTF.

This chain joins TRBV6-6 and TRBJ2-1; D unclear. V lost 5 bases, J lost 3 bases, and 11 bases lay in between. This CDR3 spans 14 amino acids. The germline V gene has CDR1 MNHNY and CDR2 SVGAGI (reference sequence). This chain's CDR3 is CASSQLTYYNEQFF. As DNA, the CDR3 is TGTGCCAGCAGTCAACTAACATACTACAATGAGCAGTTCTTC.

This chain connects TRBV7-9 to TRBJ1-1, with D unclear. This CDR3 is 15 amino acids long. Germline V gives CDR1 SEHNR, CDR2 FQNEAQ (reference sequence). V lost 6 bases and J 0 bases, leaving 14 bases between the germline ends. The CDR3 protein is CASRQTGSMNTEAFF. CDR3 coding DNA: TGTGCCAGCAGACAAACGGGGTCGATGAACACTGAAGCTTTCTTT.

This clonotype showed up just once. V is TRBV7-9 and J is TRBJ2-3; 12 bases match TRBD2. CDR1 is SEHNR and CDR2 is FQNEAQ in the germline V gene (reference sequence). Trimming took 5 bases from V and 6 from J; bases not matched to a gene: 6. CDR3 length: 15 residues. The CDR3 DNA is TGTGCCAGCAGCCGGACTAGCGGGGATCACGATACGCAGTATTTT. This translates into CASSRTSGDHDTQYF.

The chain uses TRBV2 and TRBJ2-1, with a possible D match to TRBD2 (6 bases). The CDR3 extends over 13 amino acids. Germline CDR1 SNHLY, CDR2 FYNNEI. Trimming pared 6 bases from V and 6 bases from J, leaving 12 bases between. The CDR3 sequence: CASRVDYVNEQFF. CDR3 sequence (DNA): TGTGCCAGCAGAGTGGACTATGTCAATGAGCAGTTCTTC.

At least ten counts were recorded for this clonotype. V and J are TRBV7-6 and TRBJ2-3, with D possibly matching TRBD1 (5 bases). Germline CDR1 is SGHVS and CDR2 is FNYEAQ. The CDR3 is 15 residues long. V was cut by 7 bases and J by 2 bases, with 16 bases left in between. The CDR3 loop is CASTPLDTNTDTQYF. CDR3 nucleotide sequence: TGTGCCAGCACCCCCTTGGACACAAACACAGATACGCAGTATTTT.

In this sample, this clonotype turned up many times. The CDR3 bases are TGTGCCAGCAGCTTAGGGTGGGGTGGGGTCAATGAGCAGTTCTTC. Protein product: CASSLGWGGVNEQFF. The gene calls are TRBV7-2 and TRBJ2-1; D is ambiguous. This CDR3 region has 15 residues. Germline V lookup: CDR1 SGHTA, CDR2 FQGNSA. Between the trimmed V and J ends, which lost 1 base and 6 bases, there was a span of 13 bases. Using reference TRBV7-2 and TRBJ2-1 for the parts outside the CDR3, the full variable domain is GAGVSQSPSNKVTEKGKDVELRCDPISGHTALYWYRQSLGQGLEFLIYFQGNSAPDKSGLPSDRFSAERTGGSVSTLTIQRTQQEDSAVYLCASSLGWGGVNEQFFGPGTRLTVL.

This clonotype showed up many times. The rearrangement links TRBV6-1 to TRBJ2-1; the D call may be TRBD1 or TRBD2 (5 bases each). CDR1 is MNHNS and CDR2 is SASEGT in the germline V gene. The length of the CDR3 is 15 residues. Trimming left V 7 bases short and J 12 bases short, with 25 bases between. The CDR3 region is CASTDWGNLNEGQFF. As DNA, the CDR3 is TGTGCCAGCACCGACTGGGGGAACCTCAATGAGGGGCAGTTCTTC.

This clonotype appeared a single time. The CDR3 coding sequence is TGTGCCAGCAGCCAGACAGGGGCCAATCAGCCCCAGCATTTT. Protein product: CASSQTGANQPQHF. The chain combines TRBV5-6 with TRBJ1-5; 8 bases are a match to TRBD1. Unmatched junction bases numbered 3, after V lost 4 bases and J lost 3 bases. This CDR3 has 14 amino acids. Looked up from germline, CDR1 is SGHDT and CDR2 is YYEEEE.

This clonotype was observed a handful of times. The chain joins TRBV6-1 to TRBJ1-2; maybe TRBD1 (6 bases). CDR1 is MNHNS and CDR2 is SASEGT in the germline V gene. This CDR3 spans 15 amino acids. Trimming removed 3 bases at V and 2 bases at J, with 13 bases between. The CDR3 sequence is CASSERGGLNYGYTF. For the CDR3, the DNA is TGTGCCAGCAGTGAGCGGGGGGGCCTAAACTATGGCTACACCTTC.

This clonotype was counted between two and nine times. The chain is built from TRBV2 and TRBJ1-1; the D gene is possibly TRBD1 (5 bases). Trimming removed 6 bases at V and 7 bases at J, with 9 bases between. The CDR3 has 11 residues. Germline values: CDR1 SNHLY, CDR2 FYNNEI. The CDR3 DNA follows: TGTGCCAGCAGGAACAGGATTGAAGCTTTCTTT. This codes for CASRNRIEAFF.

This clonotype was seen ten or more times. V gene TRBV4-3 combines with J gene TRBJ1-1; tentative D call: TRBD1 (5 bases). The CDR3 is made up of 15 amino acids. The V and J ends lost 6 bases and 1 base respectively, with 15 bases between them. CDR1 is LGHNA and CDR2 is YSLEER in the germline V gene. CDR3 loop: CASRKGGEGNTEAFF. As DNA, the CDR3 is TGCGCCAGCAGAAAGGGAGGGGAGGGGAACACTGAAGCTTTCTTT.

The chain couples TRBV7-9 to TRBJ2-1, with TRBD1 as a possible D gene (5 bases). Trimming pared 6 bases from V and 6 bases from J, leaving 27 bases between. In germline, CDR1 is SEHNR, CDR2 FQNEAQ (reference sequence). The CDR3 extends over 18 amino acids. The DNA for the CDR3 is TGTGCCAGCAGGCCCCTAGGGCAGGGTTACTCTCCGGGCAATGAGCAGTTCTTC. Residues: CASRPLGQGYSPGNEQFF.

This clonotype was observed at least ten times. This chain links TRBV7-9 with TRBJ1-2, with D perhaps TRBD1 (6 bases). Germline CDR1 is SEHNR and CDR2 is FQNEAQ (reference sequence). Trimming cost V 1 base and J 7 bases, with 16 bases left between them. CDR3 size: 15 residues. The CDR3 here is CASSLGSGGASGYTF. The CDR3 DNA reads TGTGCCAGCAGCTTAGGGTCGGGGGGGGCCAGTGGCTACACCTTC.

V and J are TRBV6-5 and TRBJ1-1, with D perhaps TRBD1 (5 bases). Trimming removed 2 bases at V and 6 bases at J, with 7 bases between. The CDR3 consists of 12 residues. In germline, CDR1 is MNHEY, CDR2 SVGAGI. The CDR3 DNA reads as TGTGCCAGCAGTTACGGGGGTTCTGAAGCTTTCTTT. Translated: CASSYGGSEAFF.

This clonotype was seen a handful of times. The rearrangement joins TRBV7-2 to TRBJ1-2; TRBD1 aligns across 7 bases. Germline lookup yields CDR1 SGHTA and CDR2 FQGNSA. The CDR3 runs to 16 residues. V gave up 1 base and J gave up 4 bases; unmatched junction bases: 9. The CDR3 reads CASSLEARGTIYGYTF. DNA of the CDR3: TGTGCCAGCAGCTTAGAGGCCAGGGGGACGATCTATGGCTACACCTTC.

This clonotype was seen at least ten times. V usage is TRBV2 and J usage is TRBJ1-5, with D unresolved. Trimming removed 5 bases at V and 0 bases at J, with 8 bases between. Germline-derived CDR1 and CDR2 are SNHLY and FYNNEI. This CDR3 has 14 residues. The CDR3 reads CASSPDHSNQPQHF. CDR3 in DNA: TGTGCCAGCAGTCCGGACCATAGCAATCAGCCCCAGCATTTT.

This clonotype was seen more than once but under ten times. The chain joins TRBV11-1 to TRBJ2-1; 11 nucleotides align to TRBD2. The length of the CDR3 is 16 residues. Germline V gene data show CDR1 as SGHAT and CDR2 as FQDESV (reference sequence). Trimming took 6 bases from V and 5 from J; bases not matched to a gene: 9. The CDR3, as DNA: TGTGCCAGCAGGCCGATGGGACTAGCGGACCACAATGAGCAGTTCTTC. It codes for CASRPMGLADHNEQFF.

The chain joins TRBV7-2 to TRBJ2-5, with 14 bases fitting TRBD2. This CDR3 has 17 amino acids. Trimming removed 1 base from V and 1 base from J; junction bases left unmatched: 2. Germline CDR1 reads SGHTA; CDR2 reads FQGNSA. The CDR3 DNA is TGTGCCAGCAGCTTAGGACTAGCGGGGGGGGCCCAAGAGACCCAGTACTTC. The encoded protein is CASSLGLAGGAQETQYF. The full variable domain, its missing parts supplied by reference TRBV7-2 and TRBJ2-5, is GAGVSQSPSNKVTEKGKDVELRCDPISGHTALYWYRQSLGQGLEFLIYFQGNSAPDKSGLPSDRFSAERTGGSVSTLTIQRTQQEDSAVYLCASSLGLAGGAQETQYFGPGTRLLVL.

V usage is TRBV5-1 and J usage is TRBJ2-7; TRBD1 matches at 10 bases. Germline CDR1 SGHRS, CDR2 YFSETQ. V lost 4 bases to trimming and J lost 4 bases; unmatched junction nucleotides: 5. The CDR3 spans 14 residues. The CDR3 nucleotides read TGCGCCAGCAGCCCTGGACAGGGGGAATACGAGCAGTACTTC. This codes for CASSPGQGEYEQYF. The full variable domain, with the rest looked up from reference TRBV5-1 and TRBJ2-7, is KAGVTQTPRYLIKTRGQQVTLSCSPISGHRSVSWYQQTPGQGLQFLFEYFSETQRNKGNFPGRFSGRQFSNSRSEMNVSTLELGDSALYLCASSPGQGEYEQYFGPGTRLTVT.

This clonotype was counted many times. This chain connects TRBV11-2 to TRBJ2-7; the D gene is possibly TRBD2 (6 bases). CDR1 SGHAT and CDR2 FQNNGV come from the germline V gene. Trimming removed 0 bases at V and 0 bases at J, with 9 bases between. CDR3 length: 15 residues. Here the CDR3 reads CASSLDGGSSYEQYF. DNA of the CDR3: TGTGCCAGCAGCTTAGACGGGGGTAGCTCCTACGAGCAGTACTTC.

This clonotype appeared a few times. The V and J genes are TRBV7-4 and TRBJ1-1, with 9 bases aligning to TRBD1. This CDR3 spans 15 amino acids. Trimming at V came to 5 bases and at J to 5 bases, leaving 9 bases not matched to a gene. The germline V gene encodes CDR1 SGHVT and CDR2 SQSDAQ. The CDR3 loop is CASSRPGQGETEAFF. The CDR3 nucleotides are TGTGCCAGCAGCCGACCGGGACAGGGAGAGACTGAAGCTTTCTTT.

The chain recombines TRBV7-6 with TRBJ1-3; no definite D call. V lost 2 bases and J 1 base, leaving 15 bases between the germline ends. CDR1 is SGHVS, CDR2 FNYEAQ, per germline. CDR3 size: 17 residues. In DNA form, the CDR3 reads TGTGCCAGCAGCTTACGTGCAGGTGCGGGATCTGGAAACACCATATATTTT. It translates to CASSLRAGAGSGNTIYF.

This CDR3 is CASSSPPGQTQYF. For the CDR3, the DNA is TGTGCCAGCAGCTCACCCCCCGGGCAGACCCAGTACTTC. The chain uses TRBV11-3 and TRBJ2-5, with D unresolved. V lost 4 bases, J lost 6 bases, and 12 bases lay in between. Germline V gene lookup returns CDR1 SGHNT and CDR2 YENEEA. This CDR3 region has 13 residues.

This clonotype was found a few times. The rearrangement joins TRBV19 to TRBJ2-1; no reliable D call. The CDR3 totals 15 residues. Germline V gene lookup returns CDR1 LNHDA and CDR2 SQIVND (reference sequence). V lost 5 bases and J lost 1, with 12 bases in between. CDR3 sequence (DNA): TGTGCCAGTAGTTTCGTGTTGCGTTCCTACAATGAGCAGTTCTTC. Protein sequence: CASSFVLRSYNEQFF.

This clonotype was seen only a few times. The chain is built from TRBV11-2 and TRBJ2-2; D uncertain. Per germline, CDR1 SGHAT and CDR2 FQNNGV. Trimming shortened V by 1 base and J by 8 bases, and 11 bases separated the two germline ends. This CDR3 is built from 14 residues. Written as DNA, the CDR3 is TGTGCCAGCAGCTTAGCTTCGAATTGGGGGGAGCTGTTTTTT. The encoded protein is CASSLASNWGELFF.